Below are 10 T cell receptor beta chains sequenced from a single sample in a study of blood T cell repertoires in COVID-19. Libraries were prepared by immunoSEQ multiplex PCR; TCRdb keeps only in-frame clonotypes and omits some of them. Of roughly 86,000 clones in the sample, around four fifths were seen once. The sample comprised peripheral blood. Receptor source: a man in his forties or fifties with acute or convalescent COVID-19.

V is TRBV19 and J is TRBJ2-7; 7 bases match TRBD1. The CDR3 sequence is 14 residues long. In germline, CDR1 is LNHDA, CDR2 SQIVND (reference sequence). Trimming removed 3 bases from V and 6 bases from J; junction bases left unmatched: 8. CDR3 coding DNA: TGTGCCAGTAGTATTCGAGGCGAGGGGGCCGAGCAGTACTTC. It is translated as CASSIRGEGAEQYF.

V is TRBV18 and J is TRBJ2-7; tentative D call: TRBD2 (5 bases). V lost 1 base, J lost 0 bases, and 7 bases lay in between. Germline assignment: CDR1 KGHSH and CDR2 LQKENI. The CDR3 contains 14 residues. CDR3 amino acids: CASSPQEGSYEQYF. Here the CDR3 DNA reads TGTGCCAGCTCACCACAAGAGGGCTCCTACGAGCAGTACTTC. Drawing the rest from reference TRBV18 and TRBJ2-7, the complete variable domain is NAGVMQNPRHLVRRRGQEARLRCSPMKGHSHVYWYRQLPEEGLKFMVYLQKENIIDESGMPKERFSAEFPKEGPSILRIQQVVRGDSAAYFCASSPQEGSYEQYFGPGTRLTVT.

This clone was detected only once. The genes are TRBV2 and TRBJ1-1, with 7 bases identical to TRBD1. The ends lost 7 bases at V and 0 bases at J; junction bases unmatched: 8. CDR1 and CDR2 (germline): SNHLY, FYNNEI. The CDR3 totals 15 residues. This CDR3 reads CASTEQGSMNTEAFF. For the CDR3, the DNA is TGTGCCAGCACCGAACAGGGGTCTATGAACACTGAAGCTTTCTTT.

This clone was seen ten or more times. Other nucleotide sequences from this sample produce the same CDR3. V usage is TRBV5-1 and J usage is TRBJ2-1; possibly TRBD1 for D (7 bases). V lost 1 base and J 1 base, leaving 9 bases between the germline ends. The length of the CDR3 is 15 residues. The germline gives CDR1 SGHRS, CDR2 YFSETQ. The chain's CDR3 is CASSLQGGSYNEQFF. The CDR3 region has the DNA TGCGCCAGCAGCTTGCAGGGGGGTTCCTACAATGAGCAGTTCTTC.

This CDR3 is CASSSVREQFF. The CDR3 nucleotides read TGTGCCAGCAGCTCCGTCCGTGAGCAGTTCTTC. The chain employs TRBV13 and TRBJ2-1, with D uncertain. Trimming removed 4 bases from V and 9 bases from J, with 7 bases in between. The CDR3 sequence is 11 residues long. The germline gives CDR1 PRHDT, CDR2 FYEKMQ (reference sequence).

The chain links TRBV27 to TRBJ1-1; possibly TRBD1 for D (6 bases). V was cut by 6 bases and J by 0 bases, with 14 bases left in between. Germline V CDR1 and CDR2: MNHEY, SMNVEV (reference sequence). The CDR3 has 15 amino acids. CDR3 DNA: TGTGCCAGCAGCCGTACAGGGTTTTTGAACACTGAAGCTTTCTTT. Protein: CASSRTGFLNTEAFF.

The rearrangement joins TRBV7-3 to TRBJ2-1; 7 bases are shared with TRBD1. The CDR3 totals 14 residues. Trimming cost V 2 bases and J 5 bases; bases outside gene matches: 3. From germline, CDR1 is SGHTA and CDR2 FQGTGA. The CDR3 loop is CASSLGDSNNEQFF. CDR3 nucleotides: TGTGCCAGCAGCTTAGGGGACAGCAACAATGAGCAGTTCTTC.

V is TRBV7-8 and J is TRBJ1-2, with TRBD1 identical over 9 bases. CDR3 length equals 17 residues. CDR1 SGHVS and CDR2 FQNEAQ come from the germline V gene. Germline trimming cut 1 base from V and 0 bases from J; bases unmatched to any gene: 6. The CDR3 DNA reads TGTGCCAGCAGCTTAGTGGGACAGGGCCCTGCTAACTATGGCTACACCTTC. Its translation is CASSLVGQGPANYGYTF. The full variable domain, completed using reference TRBV7-8 and TRBJ1-2, is GAGVSQSPRYKVAKRGQDVALRCDPISGHVSLFWYQQALGQGPEFLTYFQNEAQLDKSGLPSDRFFAERPEGSVSTLKIQRTQQEDSAVYLCASSLVGQGPANYGYTFGSGTRLTVV.

This sequence joins TRBV19 and TRBJ2-7; the match to TRBD1 covers 10 bases. This CDR3 is 16 amino acids long. With 5 bases clipped from V and 3 bases from J, the junction kept 10 bases outside the gene matches. Germline CDR1 LNHDA, CDR2 SQIVND (reference sequence). CDR3 nucleotide sequence: TGTGCCAGTAGTGCCAGCATCGGGACAGGGGTCTACGAGCAGTACTTC. It codes for CASSASIGTGVYEQYF. Looking up the rest from reference TRBV19 and TRBJ2-7 gives the full variable domain: DGGITQSPKYLFRKEGQNVTLSCEQNLNHDAMYWYRQDPGQGLRLIYYSQIVNDFQKGDIAEGYSVSREKKESFPLTVTSAQKNPTAFYLCASSASIGTGVYEQYFGPGTRLTVT.

The chain couples TRBV28 to TRBJ1-2; 7 bases match TRBD1. The length of the CDR3 is 14 residues. V dropped 3 bases and J dropped 8; count of bases not matched to a gene: 9. The germline CDR1 and CDR2 sequences are MDHEN and SYDVKM. The CDR3 is CASSLLRVGGGYTF. The CDR3 bases are TGTGCCAGCAGTTTGCTCAGGGTAGGGGGCGGCTACACCTTC.